Shown below are 17 T cell receptor beta chains from a single sample sequenced in a study of CD8 T cells in Susac syndrome. Random hexamers primed reverse transcription of roughly 0.5 to 1 ug RNA. TCRdb ran MiXCR on the immunoSEQ multiplex PCR reads and lists one entry per CDR3 protein. This table has some 150,000 distinct CDR3 sequences, around 95% appearing once. Specimen: CD4+ T cells from PBMCs. All receptors derive from a human donor with Susac syndrome.

This chain joins TRBV12-3 or TRBV12-4 and TRBJ1-2; 12 nucleotides line up with TRBD1. The CDR3 is 12 amino acids. J was trimmed by 13 bases and V by 7 bases; bases with no gene match: 7. The CDR3 nucleotides are TGTGCCAGCAAACCGGGACAGGGGGCTTCCACCTTC. Its translation: CASKPGQGASTF.

The chain employs TRBV4-3 and TRBJ2-3, with 10 bases that match TRBD2. The CDR3 totals 18 residues. With V trimmed by 1 base and J by 0 bases, 7 bases remained unmatched. Germline V gene lookup returns CDR1 LGHNA and CDR2 YSLEER. The CDR3: CASSQAPSSGGSTDTQYF. In DNA form, the CDR3 reads TGCGCCAGCAGCCAAGCTCCTTCTAGCGGGGGCAGCACAGATACGCAGTATTTT.

CDR3 region: CASSFVSGGEQYF. DNA of the CDR3: TGCGCCAGCAGCTTTGTCTCGGGAGGAGAGCAGTACTTC. V usage is TRBV5-1 and J usage is TRBJ2-7, with 7 bases matching TRBD2. With 2 bases clipped from V and 7 bases from J, the junction kept 6 bases outside the gene matches. The CDR3 covers 13 residues. Germline lookup yields CDR1 SGHRS and CDR2 YFSETQ.

The rearrangement links TRBV4-2 to TRBJ2-7; D is unresolved. The CDR3 runs 14 residues. Trimming pared 1 base from V and 3 bases from J, leaving 10 bases between. Germline V gives CDR1 LGHNA, CDR2 YNFKEQ. DNA of the CDR3: TGTGCCAGCAGCCAAGGAGACGGTAACTACGAGCAGTACTTC. It codes for CASSQGDGNYEQYF.

The genes are TRBV7-2 and TRBJ1-4; D possibly corresponds to TRBD1 (5 bases). Germline CDR1 reads SGHTA; CDR2 reads FQGNSA. The CDR3 runs 16 residues. V lost 5 bases, J lost 7 bases, and 20 bases lay in between. CDR3 loop: CASSPQRGRPGEKLFF. The CDR3 DNA is TGTGCCAGCAGCCCGCAGAGGGGTAGACCAGGTGAAAAACTGTTTTTT.

The chain employs TRBV25-1 and TRBJ1-6, with TRBD1 matching 7 bases. There are 10 residues in the CDR3. Germline V gives CDR1 MGHDK, CDR2 SYGVNS. With 3 bases clipped from V and 17 bases from J, the junction kept 1 base outside the gene matches. The CDR3 sequence is CASSETGFHF. CDR3 nucleotides: TGTGCCAGCAGTGAGACAGGGTTCCACTTT.

The J gene is TRBJ1-5, the V gene TRBV12-3 or TRBV12-4, with no clear D. The CDR3 is made up of 14 amino acids. With 3 bases removed from V and 6 bases from J, the gap between germline ends came to 12 bases. CDR3 loop: CASSLVGPGQPQHF. DNA for the CDR3: TGTGCCAGCAGTTTGGTAGGGCCCGGTCAGCCCCAGCATTTT.

The rearrangement links TRBV3-1 to TRBJ2-7; D possibly corresponds to TRBD2 (5 bases). The CDR3 spans 18 residues. Germline V gene data show CDR1 as LGHDT and CDR2 as YNNKEL (reference sequence). The germline V and J ends were trimmed by 1 base and 5 bases, with 24 bases remaining between them. The CDR3 reads CASSQGAKMWLAVNEQYF. The DNA of the CDR3 is TGTGCCAGCAGCCAAGGGGCCAAGATGTGGCTAGCTGTGAACGAGCAGTACTTC.

The V call is TRBV20-1, the J call TRBJ1-4; 9 bases map to TRBD1. CDR1 and CDR2 from the germline V gene are DFQATT and SNEGSKA (reference sequence). CDR3 length: 11 residues. V shed 7 bases, J shed 8 bases, and the junction held 2 bases outside the gene matches. DNA for the CDR3: TGCAGTGTAGGGACAGGGGAAAAACTGTTTTTT. This codes for CSVGTGEKLFF.

Of note for this clonotype: At one end the junction does not follow the germline gene, possibly because of a read error. V is TRBV28 and J is TRBJ2-7; 8 bases line up with TRBD2. The germline V gene encodes CDR1 MDHEN and CDR2 SYDVKM. The CDR3 sequence is 13 residues long. The CDR3 DNA sequence: TGTGCCAGCAGTGCGGGAGGCTCCCACGAGCAGTACTTC. Its translation: CASSAGGSHEQYF.

The chain is built from TRBV20-1 and TRBJ1-5; D uncertain. V was pared by 7 bases and J by 0 bases, with 7 bases between. Germline values: CDR1 DFQATT, CDR2 SNEGSKA (reference sequence). The CDR3 totals 12 residues. CDR3 residues: CSVSYSNQPQHF. The CDR3 DNA follows: TGCAGTGTATCTTATAGCAATCAGCCCCAGCATTTT.

The chain employs TRBV20-1 and TRBJ2-5, with D hard to call. In germline, CDR1 is DFQATT, CDR2 SNEGSKA (reference sequence). The CDR3 contains 13 residues. Trimming pared 3 bases from V and 2 bases from J, leaving 10 bases between. The CDR3 protein is CSARLDTQETQYF. CDR3 in DNA: TGCAGTGCTAGGTTAGATACACAAGAGACCCAGTACTTC.

V usage is TRBV20-1 and J usage is TRBJ1-1; 7 nucleotides match TRBD1. CDR1 is DFQATT and CDR2 is SNEGSKA in the germline V gene (reference sequence). The CDR3 length is 14 residues. Trimming at V came to 6 bases and at J to 4 bases, leaving 11 bases not matched to a gene. The CDR3 sequence: CSATTPTGSTEAFF. The DNA for the CDR3 is TGCAGTGCCACCACGCCGACAGGGAGCACTGAAGCTTTCTTT.

This clonotype was picked up one time. The J gene is TRBJ2-1, the V gene TRBV5-4, with 12 nucleotides matching TRBD2. V gave up 4 bases and J gave up 0 bases; unmatched junction bases: 8. CDR1 and CDR2 (germline): SGHNT, YYREEE (reference sequence). The CDR3 totals 18 residues. The chain's CDR3 is CASSGGTSGRSSYNEQFF. The CDR3, as DNA: TGTGCCAGCAGCGGCGGGACTAGCGGGCGTAGCTCCTACAATGAGCAGTTCTTC.

The chain employs TRBV29-1 and TRBJ2-5; D gene unclear. Trimming pared 6 bases from V and 1 base from J, leaving 12 bases between. Germline V gene sequence: CDR1 SQVTM, CDR2 ANQGSEA. This CDR3 contains 13 residues. For the CDR3, the DNA is TGCAGCGTCGCCTTGGTGATCCAAGAGACCCAGTACTTC. Residues: CSVALVIQETQYF. Full variable domain (missing parts from reference TRBV29-1 and TRBJ2-5): SAVISQKPSRDICQRGTSLTIQCQVDSQVTMMFWYRQQPGQSLTLIATANQGSEATYESGFVIDKFPISRPNLTFSTLTVSNMSPEDSSIYLCSVALVIQETQYFGPGTRLLVL.

The CDR3: CASSVVLASNEQFF. CDR3 nucleotide sequence: TGTGCCAGCAGCGTAGTACTAGCGTCCAATGAGCAGTTCTTC. J is TRBJ2-1 and V is TRBV9; 7 nucleotides align to TRBD2. CDR1 and CDR2 (germline): SGDLS, YYNGEE. The CDR3 length is 14 residues. V gave up 0 bases and J gave up 6 bases; unmatched junction bases: 3.

This clonotype was recorded only once. The V call is TRBV20-1, the J call TRBJ2-5, with D possibly TRBD1 on 6 matching bases. V lost 6 bases, J lost 2 bases, and 16 bases lay in between. CDR1 is DFQATT and CDR2 is SNEGSKA in the germline V gene (reference sequence). The length of the CDR3 is 14 residues. In DNA, the CDR3 is TGCAGTGCGGATTCCGGGACACGACAAGAGACCCAGTACTTC. This sequence encodes CSADSGTRQETQYF.